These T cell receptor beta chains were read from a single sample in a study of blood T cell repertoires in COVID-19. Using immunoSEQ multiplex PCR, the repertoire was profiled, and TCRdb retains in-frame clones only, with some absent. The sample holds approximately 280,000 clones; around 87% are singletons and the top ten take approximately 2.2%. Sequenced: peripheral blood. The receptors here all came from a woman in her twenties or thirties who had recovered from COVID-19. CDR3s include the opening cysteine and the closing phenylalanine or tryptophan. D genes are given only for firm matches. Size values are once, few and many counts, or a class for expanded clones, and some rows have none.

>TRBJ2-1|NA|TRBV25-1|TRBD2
TGTGCCAGCAGTGAGAGTGGGGTAGCGGGACGGGAGCAGTTCTTC
CASSESGVAGREQFF
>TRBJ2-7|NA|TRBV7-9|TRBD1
TGTGCCAGCGCGGGACAGGGCGACTACGAGCAGTACTTC
CASAGQGDYEQYF
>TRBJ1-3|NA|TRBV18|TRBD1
TGTGCCAGCTCACCCCTGGGACAGAGCTCTGGAAACACCATATATTTT
CASSPLGQSSGNTIYF
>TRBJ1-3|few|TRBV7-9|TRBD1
TGTGCCAGCAGGACAGGGTCCGACGGAAACACCATATATTTT
CASRTGSDGNTIYF
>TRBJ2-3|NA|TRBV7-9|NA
TGTGCCAGCAGCTTAGTCTCCACAGATACGCAGTATTTT
CASSLVSTDTQYF
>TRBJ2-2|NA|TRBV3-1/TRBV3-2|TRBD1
TGTGCCAGCAGCAAGTGGGACAGTCCCTGGGAGCTGTTTTTT
CASSKWDSPWELFF
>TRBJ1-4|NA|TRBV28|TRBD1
TGTGCCAGCAGCCCAGGGGGAGTGAGTGAAAAACTGTTTTTT
CASSPGGVSEKLFF
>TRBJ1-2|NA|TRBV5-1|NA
TGCGCCAGCAGCTTGGGTATGGGTAAGGAGGACTATGGCTACACCTTC
CASSLGMGKEDYGYTF
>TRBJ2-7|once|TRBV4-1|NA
TGCGCCAGCAGCCCAGCCATGGAATCGGGCGAGCAGTACTTC
CASSPAMESGEQYF
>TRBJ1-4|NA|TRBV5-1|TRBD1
TGCGCCAGCAGCTTGGGCAATACAGGGGTAGGGGAAAAACTGTTTTTT
CASSLGNTGVGEKLFF
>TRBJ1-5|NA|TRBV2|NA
TGTGCCAGCGGGGAGACTCGGGGGGGTCAGCCCCAGCATTTT
CASGETRGGQPQHF
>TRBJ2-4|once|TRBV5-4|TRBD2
TGTGCCAGCAGCATAACTAGCGGGGGGGCCAAAAACATTCAGTACTTC
CASSITSGGAKNIQYF
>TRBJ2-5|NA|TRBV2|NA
TGTGCCAGCAGTGTGGACAACCAAGAGACCCAGTACTTC
CASSVDNQETQYF
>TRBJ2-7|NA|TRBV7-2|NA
TGTGCCAGCAGCAACCGCCGCGACTACGCCTACGAGCAGTACTTC
CASSNRRDYAYEQYF
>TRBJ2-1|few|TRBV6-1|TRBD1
TGTGCCAGCAGTGGAGGGGTAGGTCGGACAGGGTTGAATGAGCAGTTCTTC
CASSGGVGRTGLNEQFF
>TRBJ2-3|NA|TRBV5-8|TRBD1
TGTGCCAGCAGCCTGACAGGGTGGGATACGCAGTATTTT
CASSLTGWDTQYF
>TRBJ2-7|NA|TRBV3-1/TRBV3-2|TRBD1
TGTGCCAGCAGCCAAGTTCCGGGACAGGGGGCGCGCACCTACGAGCAGTACTTC
CASSQVPGQGARTYEQYF
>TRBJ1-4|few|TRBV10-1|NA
TGCGCCAGCAGTGATTTCGGGATTAATGAAAAACTGTTTTTT
CASSDFGINEKLFF
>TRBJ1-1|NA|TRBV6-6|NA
TGTGCCAGCAGTCCCCGGCGGACCCCGGGAAGGAACACTGAAGCTTTCTTT
CASSPRRTPGRNTEAFF
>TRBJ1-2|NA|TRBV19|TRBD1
TGTGCCAGTAGAAAGACAGGGGCATTCTATGGCTACACCTTC
CASRKTGAFYGYTF
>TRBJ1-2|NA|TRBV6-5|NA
TGTGCCAGCAGTTACTTTTCACAGGGCTATGGCTACACCTTC
CASSYFSQGYGYTF
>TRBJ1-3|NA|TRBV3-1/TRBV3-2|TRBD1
TGTGCCAGCAGCCCGGACAGGTGGAGCTCTGGAAACACCATATATTTT
CASSPDRWSSGNTIYF
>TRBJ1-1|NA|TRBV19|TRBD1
TGTGCCAGCTCGCTAGAGGGGGCGAACACTGAAGCTTTCTTT
CASSLEGANTEAFF
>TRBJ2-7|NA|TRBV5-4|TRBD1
TGTGCCAGCAGCTTGGTCAGGGGGCGGCAGTACTTC
CASSLVRGRQYF
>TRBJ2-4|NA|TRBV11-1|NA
TGTGCCAGCAGCTTAGATTATGCGGCCAAAAACATTCAGTACTTC
CASSLDYAAKNIQYF
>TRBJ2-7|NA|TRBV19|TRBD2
TGTGCCAGTAGTAGCGGGGGGGAGTACGAGCAGTACTTC
CASSSGGEYEQYF
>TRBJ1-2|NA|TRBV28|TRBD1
TGTGCCAGCAGAGCCGGACAGGGTACAGGCTACACCTTC
CASRAGQGTGYTF
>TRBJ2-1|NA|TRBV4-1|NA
TGCGCCAGCAGCCAAGAGCCGGGGTTTTCCAATGAGCAGTTCTTC
CASSQEPGFSNEQFF
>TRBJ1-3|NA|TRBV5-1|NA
TGCGCCAGCAGCTTGGCGGGGGGAAGATATGGAAACACCATATATTTT
CASSLAGGRYGNTIYF